One and the same sample provided the 31 T cell receptor beta chains below, sequenced in a study of tumor and adjacent non-tumor tissue in lung cancer. A modified ARM-PCR protocol with three rounds of nested PCR amplified TCRbeta. Using its own MiXCR run on the multiplex PCR reads, TCRdb lists one record per CDR3 protein. The repertoire holds roughly 74,000 distinct CDR3 sequences, with 76% as singletons. RNA was extracted from bulk tissue without any cell sorting. The normal lung tissue was taken more than 3 cm from the tumor edge. Sequencing was performed on distant non-tumor lung tissue. The receptors originated from a man in his sixties or seventies with non-small cell lung cancer.

Of note for this clonotype: An end of the junction does not agree with germline; a read error may underlie this. The CDR3 loop is CASSSLTNGTKIVYVQYF. In DNA form, the CDR3 reads TGTGCCAGCAGCTCACTAACTAACGGGACAAAAATCGTGTACGTGCAGTACTTC. The genes are TRBV6-5 and TRBJ2-7, with D perhaps matching TRBD1 (6 bases). The CDR3 runs 18 residues. The V gene's germline CDR1 is MNHEY and CDR2 SVGAGI.

Comment on this clonotype: Since a much larger clone is just one base distant, this may be a read error. V usage is TRBV28 and J usage is TRBJ1-4, with D unresolved. CDR1 and CDR2 from the germline V gene are MDHEN and SYDVKM. The length of the CDR3 is 14 residues. The CDR3 bases are TGTGCCAGCAGTTTATCCAGGTTTAATGAAAAACCGTTTTTT. It specifies CASSLSRFNEKPFF.

Turning to this clonotype: The junction differs from germline at one of its ends, possibly a read error. DNA for the CDR3: TGCGCCAGAAGTGAAGTTGGTGGGCCCCGGGAGTACTTC. This gives the protein CARSEVGGPREYF. The chain combines TRBV6-1 with TRBJ2-5; D gene ambiguous. The CDR3 consists of 13 residues. Germline V gives CDR1 MNHNS, CDR2 SASEGT.

In its sample, this clonotype was seen once. This sequence joins TRBV19 and TRBJ1-5; D may be TRBD1 (5 bases). Germline CDR1 LNHDA, CDR2 SQIVND (reference sequence). The CDR3 covers 15 residues. V was clipped by 6 bases and J by 3 bases, with 15 bases between them. The CDR3 DNA reads TGTGCCAGTAGGCAGGCACAGGTGGACAATCAGCCCCAGCATTTT. It translates to CASRQAQVDNQPQHF.

With respect to this clonotype: The junction differs from germline at one of its ends, possibly a read error. This CDR3 is CSGVTGGNAQFF. In DNA, the CDR3 is TGCAGCGGTGTTACAGGGGGCAATGCGCAGTTCTTC. V usage is TRBV29-1 and J usage is TRBJ2-1; 9 bases map to TRBD1. The CDR3 has 12 residues. Germline V lookup: CDR1 SQVTM, CDR2 ANQGSEA.

With regard to this clonotype: Given a much more abundant clone one base away, this may be a read error. V usage is TRBV5-1 and J usage is TRBJ2-7; 12 bases map to TRBD2. V shed 4 bases and J 6 bases; nucleotides not matched to a gene: 5. CDR3 length: 14 residues. Germline V CDR1 and CDR2: SGHRS, YFSETQ. This CDR3 is CASSPGLAGIEQYF. CDR3 nucleotides: TGCGCCAGCAGCCCCGGACTAGCGGGGATCGAGCAGTACTTC. Full variable domain (remainder filled in from reference TRBV5-1 and TRBJ2-7): KAGVTQTPRYLIKTRGQQVTLSCSPISGHRSVSWYQQTPGQGLQFLFEYFSETQRNKGNFPGRFSGRQFSNSRSEMNVSTLELGDSALYLCASSPGLAGIEQYFGPGTRLTVT.

The chain carries TRBV10-1 and TRBJ2-1; D call uncertain. Germline CDR1 and CDR2: WNHNN and SYGVQD (reference sequence). Trimming pared 8 bases from V and 6 bases from J, leaving 11 bases between. The length of the CDR3 is 12 residues. In DNA form, the CDR3 reads TGCGCCAGCGGGATAGGCTCCAATGAGCAGTTCTTC. This codes for CASGIGSNEQFF.

Comments on this clonotype: At one boundary the junction diverges from the germline segment, which might be a read error. The chain joins TRBV29-1 to TRBJ1-2; unclear D gene. The CDR3 loop spans 16 amino acids. Germline values: CDR1 SQVTM, CDR2 ANQGSEA. Here the CDR3 DNA reads TGCAACGTTGTCCTCCATCAATCCTCGGGAGAAGATGGCTACACCTTC. It encodes CNVVLHQSSGEDGYTF.

As for this clonotype: In this CDR3 the conserved last residue, phenylalanine or tryptophan, is missing, so a read error is likely. The chain uses TRBV10-2 and TRBJ2-3; D assignment may be TRBD1 or TRBD2 (6 bases each). Germline V gene lookup returns CDR1 WSHSY and CDR2 SAAADI. The CDR3 totals 14 residues. CDR3 in DNA: TGCGCCAGCAGTGATCGGGGGCGCACAGACACGCAGTATTAT. Amino acid sequence: CASSDRGRTDTQYY.

Of note for this clonotype: One junction end does not reproduce the germline sequence, and a read error may be involved. V and J are TRBV29-1 and TRBJ1-5; perhaps TRBD1 as D (5 bases). Looked up from germline, CDR1 is SQVTM and CDR2 is ANQGSEA. This CDR3 spans 13 amino acids. CDR3 sequence reads: CSVEEGLSQPQHF. The CDR3 DNA is TGTAGCGTTGAAGAGGGGCTAAGCCAGCCCCAGCATTTT.

This clonotype has only a few counts. V usage is TRBV5-1 and J usage is TRBJ2-6; D gene unclear. V lost 0 bases, J lost 7 bases, and 5 bases lay in between. The CDR3 contains 13 residues. Germline CDR1 reads SGHRS; CDR2 reads YFSETQ. CDR3 DNA: TGCGCCAGCAGCTTGGGTTCTGCCAACGTCCTGACTTTC. The encoded protein is CASSLGSANVLTF.

This clonotype was counted a few times. The genes are TRBV11-1 and TRBJ2-7; D not resolved. CDR1 and CDR2 from the germline V gene are SGHAT and FQDESV (reference sequence). The length of the CDR3 is 13 residues. V gave up 6 bases and J gave up 4 bases, with 13 bases separating them. The CDR3 DNA reads TGTGCCAGCAGTCCCCCCGGCGAGTACGAGCAGTACTTC. Translating it yields CASSPPGEYEQYF. The entire variable domain, with the rest obtained from reference TRBV11-1 and TRBJ2-7, is as follows: EAEVAQSPRYKITEKSQAVAFWCDPISGHATLYWYRQILGQGPELLVQFQDESVVDDSQLPKDRFSAERLKGVDSTLKIQPAELGDSAMYLCASSPPGEYEQYFGPGTRLTVT.

The chain recombines TRBV10-3 with TRBJ2-1; 8 bases are shared with TRBD2. The CDR3 has 18 residues. In germline, CDR1 is ENHRY, CDR2 SYGVKD. V was clipped by 5 bases and J by 2 bases; unmatched bases: 14. CDR3 sequence (DNA): TGTGCCATCAGTTCCATTTCCTCGCGGGGGGTAACCTACAATGAGCAGTTCTTC. Amino acid sequence: CAISSISSRGVTYNEQFF.

Regarding this clonotype: The missing conserved phenylalanine or tryptophan at the end of this CDR3 makes a read error likely. The chain carries TRBV11-3 and TRBJ1-2; D gene ambiguous. V gave up 8 bases and J gave up 4 bases, with 20 bases separating them. The CDR3 runs 15 residues. Germline values: CDR1 SGHNT, CDR2 YENEEA. DNA for the CDR3: TGTGCCAGCGCCTTAGAACACGGACGGACCTATGGCTACACCGTC. It codes for CASALEHGRTYGYTV.

This chain joins TRBV29-1 and TRBJ2-1; TRBD1 might be the D (5 bases). The CDR3 runs to 15 residues. The germline gives CDR1 SQVTM, CDR2 ANQGSEA. Trimming stripped 1 base from V and 4 bases from J, with 14 bases between. CDR3 DNA sequence: TGCAGCGTTGAAGTTTGGGGCAGTCATTACAATGAGCAGTTCTTC. This translates into CSVEVWGSHYNEQFF.

As concerns this clonotype: Because it lacks the conserved phenylalanine or tryptophan at the end, this CDR3 is likely a read error. The genes are TRBV29-1 and TRBJ2-5; tentative D call: TRBD1 (6 bases). Germline assignment: CDR1 SQVTM and CDR2 ANQGSEA. Trimming left V 6 bases short and J 7 bases short, with 18 bases between. This CDR3 has 13 amino acids. CDR3 loop: CSVTDRFQRTQYL. In nucleotides, the CDR3 is TGCAGCGTGACCGACAGGTTCCAAAGGACCCAGTACCTC.

This clonotype was recorded a few times. A much larger clone lies one base from this, so it may be a read error. This chain links TRBV6-6 with TRBJ2-5; D gene uncertain. Germline CDR1 is MNHNY and CDR2 is SVGAGI (reference sequence). The CDR3 is made up of 15 amino acids. V lost 0 bases, J lost 7 bases, and 15 bases lay in between. The CDR3 region has the DNA TGTGCCAGCAGTTACTCGTCGGATAATGCTTTGACCCAGTACTTC. This translates into CASSYSSDNALTQYF.

This clonotype was recorded only once. Since the CDR3 does not end with the conserved phenylalanine or tryptophan, this likely comes from a read error. The chain couples TRBV5-6 to TRBJ2-7, with 8 nucleotides matching TRBD1. This CDR3 has 16 amino acids. CDR1 is SGHDT, CDR2 YYEEEE, per germline. CDR3 sequence reads: CAISSVVRDRTYDQYS. CDR3 DNA sequence: TGTGCCATCAGCTCCGTTGTCCGGGACAGGACCTACGATCAGTACTCC.

As concerns this clonotype: A junction end diverges from the germline sequence, so it may reflect a read error. This chain uses TRBV28 with TRBJ1-5, with D possibly matching TRBD1 (6 bases). CDR1 is MDHEN, CDR2 SYDVKM, per germline. The CDR3 totals 15 residues. This chain's CDR3 is CASILSQGRNQPRYF. CDR3 bases: TGTGCCAGCATTCTCTCCCAGGGGAGAAATCAGCCCCGGTATTTT.

This clonotype was observed once. Relative to the germline gene, one junction end is altered; a read error may explain this. The chain is built from TRBV5-4 and TRBJ1-6, with 7 bases matching TRBD1. This CDR3 region has 15 residues. Per germline, CDR1 SGHNT and CDR2 YYREEE (reference sequence). This chain's CDR3 is CASSRTGDHNSPPHF. In DNA, the CDR3 is TGTGCGAGCAGCCGAACAGGGGATCATAATTCACCCCCCCACTTT.

To note about this clonotype: Since the CDR3 does not end with the conserved phenylalanine or tryptophan, this likely comes from a read error. The chain links TRBV20-1 to TRBJ2-7; tentatively, D is TRBD2 (6 bases). Germline CDR1 is DFQATT and CDR2 is SNEGSKA (reference sequence). The CDR3 has 15 residues. Deletions cut 0 bases from V and 4 bases from J, with 16 bases between. Here the CDR3 DNA reads TGCAGTGCTAGAGATCACGTGGGAGGCCTTTACGAGCAGTACTTG. Its protein is CSARDHVGGLYEQYL.

To note about this clonotype: Compared with germline, one end of the junction differs, possibly owing to a read error. The chain is built from TRBV28 and TRBJ2-3, with D uncertain. In germline, CDR1 is MDHEN, CDR2 SYDVKM. The CDR3 runs to 14 residues. Written as DNA, the CDR3 is TGTGCCAGCAGTTTTTTAGCTGGCACGGATAAGCAGTATTTT. It translates to CASSFLAGTDKQYF.

Comment on this clonotype: It may be a read error: a sequence one base away is much more abundant. The genes are TRBV29-1 and TRBJ1-2, with 7 bases matching TRBD1. Per the germline V gene, CDR1 is SQVTM and CDR2 is ANQGSEA. V trimming: 2 bases; J trimming: 8 bases; junction bases outside the gene matches: 8. The CDR3 extends over 13 amino acids. CDR3 DNA sequence: TGCAGCGTTGAAAAAGAGGGGGCAATGGGCTACACCTTC. Translated: CSVEKEGAMGYTF.

With respect to this clonotype: Given a much more abundant clone one base away, this may be a read error. The CDR3 loop reads CASSELKGGPNEQFF. The CDR3 coding sequence is TGTGCCAGCAGTGAACTTAAGGGGGGGCCCAATGAGCAGTTCTTC. This chain uses TRBV2 with TRBJ2-1; D might be TRBD2 (7 bases). The CDR3 totals 15 residues. CDR1 is SNHLY and CDR2 is FYNNEI in the germline V gene. The V end lost 2 bases, the J end lost 6 bases, and 14 bases lay between the germline ends.

The rearrangement joins TRBV6-6 to TRBJ2-1, with D unclear. CDR3 length: 20 residues. The germline V gene encodes CDR1 MNHNY and CDR2 SVGAGI (reference sequence). V was shortened by 2 bases and J by 7 bases, with 30 bases between the two germline ends. The CDR3 DNA is TGTGCCAGCAGTTACATAGGGCTTACGGACGTCTTTAGCTTCTATAATGAGCAGTTCTTC. Translating gives CASSYIGLTDVFSFYNEQFF.

The rearrangement links TRBV12-3 or TRBV12-4 to TRBJ1-2, with D unclear. This CDR3 has 11 amino acids. The V end lost 10 bases, the J end lost 5 bases, and 11 bases lay between the germline ends. CDR3 loop: CANTLGYGYTF. Written as DNA, the CDR3 is TGTGCCAATACCCTGGGATATGGCTACACCTTC.

The chain has TRBV12-3 or TRBV12-4 and TRBJ1-3, with TRBD1 identical over 8 bases. The V and J ends lost 5 bases and 4 bases, in that order; junction bases with no gene match: 16. This CDR3 region has 18 residues. The CDR3 spells CASSRPRTGICSGNTIYF. For the CDR3, the DNA is TGTGCCAGCAGTCGTCCCCGGACAGGGATCTGCTCGGGAAACACCATATATTTT.

This clonotype was recorded at least ten times. The V gene is TRBV4-2, the J gene TRBJ2-7, with D possibly TRBD2 on 6 matching bases. The CDR3 extends over 17 amino acids. Germline V CDR1 and CDR2: LGHNA, YNFKEQ. V was pared by 4 bases and J by 3 bases, with 22 bases between. CDR3 DNA: TGTGCCAGCAGCCCACCTATCGTGGGGGGAGTCGGCTACGAGCAGTACTTC. It codes for CASSPPIVGGVGYEQYF.

A note on this clonotype: Its ends do not fully match the called genes, so a read error is possible. In nucleotides, the CDR3 is TGTGCCAGCAGTTACTCGATTGGGGGTACAATAGCGAGCAGTCAGCCCCAGCATTTT. Encoded protein: CASSYSIGGTIASSQPQHF. This chain connects TRBV6-2 or TRBV6-3 to TRBJ1-5; a possible D gene is TRBD1 (5 bases). The CDR3 sequence is 19 residues long. Germline CDR1 reads MNHEY; CDR2 reads SVGEGT.

In the case of this clonotype: The CDR3 carries no conserved terminal phenylalanine or tryptophan, so it likely arises from a read error. V is TRBV11-3 and J is TRBJ2-6; tentative D call: TRBD2 (6 bases). The V gene's germline CDR1 is SGHNT and CDR2 YENEEA. The CDR3 length is 19 residues. Trimming shortened V by 9 bases and J by 1 base, and 25 bases separated the two germline ends. The CDR3 region is CASSHDVGGTQSGANVLTY. In DNA, the CDR3 is TGTGCCAGTAGCCATGACGTTGGGGGGACGCAGTCTGGGGCCAACGTCCTGACTTAC.

The chain uses TRBV29-1 and TRBJ2-5, with D tentatively TRBD1 (6 bases). The V gene's germline CDR1 is SQVTM and CDR2 ANQGSEA. CDR3 length: 16 residues. Trimming removed 8 bases from V and 2 bases from J, with 24 bases in between. The CDR3 reads CSSKPYVQTGQETQYF. The CDR3 coding sequence is TGCAGCTCCAAGCCTTACGTCCAGACAGGTCAAGAGACCCAGTACTTC.